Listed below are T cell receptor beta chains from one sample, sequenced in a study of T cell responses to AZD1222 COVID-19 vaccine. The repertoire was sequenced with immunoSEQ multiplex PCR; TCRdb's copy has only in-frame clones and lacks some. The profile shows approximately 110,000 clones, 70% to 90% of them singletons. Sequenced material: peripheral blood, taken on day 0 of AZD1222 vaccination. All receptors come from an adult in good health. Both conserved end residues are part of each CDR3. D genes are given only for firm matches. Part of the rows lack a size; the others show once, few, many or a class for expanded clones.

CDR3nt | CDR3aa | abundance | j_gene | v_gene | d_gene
TGCAGCGTTACGACCGGGACGGGTACCTACGAGCAGTACTTC | CSVTTGTGTYEQYF | once | TRBJ2-7 | TRBV29-1 | .
TGTGCCAGCAGCACCGGGACTAGCGGAAACAATGAGCAGTTCTTC | CASSTGTSGNNEQFF | . | TRBJ2-1 | TRBV9 | TRBD2
TGTGCCAGCAGCTTAGTGTCCAGGGCTGAGCAGTTCTTC | CASSLVSRAEQFF | . | TRBJ2-1 | TRBV11-2 | .
TGTGCCAGCCTGGGACAGAGCTCCTACGAGCAGTACTTC | CASLGQSSYEQYF | . | TRBJ2-7 | TRBV6-6 | TRBD1
TGCGCCAGCAGCTTGGCCGCTACCGGGGAGCTGTTTTTT | CASSLAATGELFF | . | TRBJ2-2 | TRBV5-1 | .
TGCGCCAGCAGCTTGGATTTGTATCAGCCCCAGCATTTT | CASSLDLYQPQHF | medium-sized | TRBJ1-5 | TRBV5-1 | .
TGTGCCAGCAGCTTAGATAGTGGACAGGGCCCCAAAAACATTCAGTACTTC | CASSLDSGQGPKNIQYF | . | TRBJ2-4 | TRBV11-3 | TRBD1
TGTGCCATCGGGACTAGTGGGCGAGAGACCCAGTACTTC | CAIGTSGRETQYF | . | TRBJ2-5 | TRBV10-3 | TRBD2
TGTGCCAGTAGTACAGACAGGGTTGATCAGCCCCAGCATTTT | CASSTDRVDQPQHF | . | TRBJ1-5 | TRBV19 | TRBD1
TGCGCCAGCAGCTTGCTGGCTAGCGGGAGCACCGGGGAGCTGTTTTTT | CASSLLASGSTGELFF | . | TRBJ2-2 | TRBV5-1 | TRBD2
TGTGCCAGCAGTTTAGAGCAGGGGTTGCCCCAGCATTTT | CASSLEQGLPQHF | . | TRBJ1-5 | TRBV12-3/TRBV12-4 | .
TGTGCCAGCAGCGTGGACTACATCCACGAGCAGTACTTC | CASSVDYIHEQYF | . | TRBJ2-7 | TRBV9 | .
TGCGCCAGCAGCTTGGGGCAGTATAATGAAAAACTGTTTTTT | CASSLGQYNEKLFF | . | TRBJ1-4 | TRBV5-1 | .
TGTGCCAGCAGCCGGACAGGGGGGTGGGATGAGCAGTTCTTC | CASSRTGGWDEQFF | few | TRBJ2-1 | TRBV21-1 | .
TGTGCCAGTAGTATAGATCTGGGGACAGCCCAAGCTTTCTTT | CASSIDLGTAQAFF | . | TRBJ1-1 | TRBV19 | TRBD1
TGTGCCAGTAGTCCAAATACAGGGGGCGCTTGGGCTAATGAAAAACTGTTTTTT | CASSPNTGGAWANEKLFF | . | TRBJ1-4 | TRBV19 | TRBD1
TGTGCCAGCAGTTACTCATCTTCAGGGGCCGACTACGAGCAGTACTTC | CASSYSSSGADYEQYF | . | TRBJ2-7 | TRBV6-5 | .
TGTGCCACCAGCATGCCCCAAGGCGGGGGTATCACCAAAAACATTCAGTACTTC | CATSMPQGGGITKNIQYF | . | TRBJ2-4 | TRBV15 | TRBD2
TGTGCCACCAGTGATTTAAGGGTCGGCTACGAGCAGTTCTTC | CATSDLRVGYEQFF | few | TRBJ2-1 | TRBV24-1 | .
TGCAGCGTAAGACAGAACCTAGCCAAAAACATTCAGTACTTC | CSVRQNLAKNIQYF | . | TRBJ2-4 | TRBV29-1 | .
TGTGCCAGCAGTCCACAGGGGGCGGGTGGCTACACCTTC | CASSPQGAGGYTF | . | TRBJ1-2 | TRBV2 | TRBD1
TGCGCCAGCAGCTTGGCGGGACAGGGGTACAATGAGCAGTTCTTC | CASSLAGQGYNEQFF | . | TRBJ2-1 | TRBV5-1 | TRBD1
TGTGCCACCAGCAGGGACAGGGGGTTGAACACTGAAGCTTTCTTT | CATSRDRGLNTEAFF | few | TRBJ1-1 | TRBV15 | TRBD1
TGTGCCAGCAGTGGCCTCGACCAAGGTGCGGGGGGAACAGATACGCAGTATTTT | CASSGLDQGAGGTDTQYF | . | TRBJ2-3 | TRBV6-2/TRBV6-3 | TRBD2
TGCGCCAGCAGCTTCGGACAGGGAACAACCTATGGCTACACCTTC | CASSFGQGTTYGYTF | . | TRBJ1-2 | TRBV5-1 | TRBD1
TGCGCCAGCAGCTTGGGAGGGTCTCGGGAAAAACTGTTTTTT | CASSLGGSREKLFF | . | TRBJ1-4 | TRBV5-1 | .
TGTGCCAGCAGTTTACGGGGGGATGAGCAGTTCTTC | CASSLRGDEQFF | . | TRBJ2-1 | TRBV12-3/TRBV12-4 | TRBD2
TGTGCCAGCAGCTTAGTTGCAGATACGCAGTATTTT | CASSLVADTQYF | . | TRBJ2-3 | TRBV7-9 | .
TGTGCCAGCTCAGCGGACACTCGATGGGACTTC | CASSADTRWDF | . | TRBJ2-7 | TRBV18 | .
TGTGCCAGCAGTACCGGGACAGGGCTCTATGGCTACACCTTC | CASSTGTGLYGYTF | . | TRBJ1-2 | TRBV27 | TRBD1
TGCGCCAGCAGCCCACAACAGGGGACCTCCTACAATGAGCAGTTCTTC | CASSPQQGTSYNEQFF | . | TRBJ2-1 | TRBV5-1 | TRBD1
TGTGCCAGCAGCTTGGGGGACTCCCGTAGTGGGACCCAGTACTTC | CASSLGDSRSGTQYF | . | TRBJ2-5 | TRBV5-6 | .
TGTGCCAGCAGATCCGGACAGGAGCTTAATGAAAAACTGTTTTTT | CASRSGQELNEKLFF | . | TRBJ1-4 | TRBV6-6 | TRBD1
TGTGCCAGCAGCAGCCAGGGAGTCTATGGCTACACCTTC | CASSSQGVYGYTF | . | TRBJ1-2 | TRBV7-8 | .
TGTGCCAGCAGCTTAAGCGACGGCGGCACTGAAGCTTTCTTT | CASSLSDGGTEAFF | . | TRBJ1-1 | TRBV7-9 | .
TGTGCCAGCAGCCAAGTGCGGGTGTACGGGGAGCTGTTTTTT | CASSQVRVYGELFF | once | TRBJ2-2 | TRBV3-1/TRBV3-2 | .
TGTGCCAGCAGCCCGGGACTACCTAACGAGCAGTTCTTC | CASSPGLPNEQFF | . | TRBJ2-1 | TRBV7-2 | TRBD2
TGTGCCAGCAGCCAAGATAACAGGTACAATCAGCCCCAGCATTTT | CASSQDNRYNQPQHF | once | TRBJ1-5 | TRBV3-1/TRBV3-2 | .
TGTGCCAGCAGTGAGTCCGAACTTAGCAATCAGCCCCAGCATTTT | CASSESELSNQPQHF | . | TRBJ1-5 | TRBV2 | .
TGTGCCAGCAGCCCCGGTCCGGGGCATGAGGGGGCTGAAGCTTTCTTT | CASSPGPGHEGAEAFF | . | TRBJ1-1 | TRBV7-3 | .
TGCGCCAGCAGCATAACGACAGGGTCGAACACCGGGGAGCTGTTTTTT | CASSITTGSNTGELFF | . | TRBJ2-2 | TRBV5-1 | TRBD1
TGTGCCAGCATCCGGGACAGGAACACCGGGGAGCTGTTTTTT | CASIRDRNTGELFF | once | TRBJ2-2 | TRBV2 | TRBD1
TGTGCCAGCAGAGGGACGACCTCTGGAAACACCATATATTTT | CASRGTTSGNTIYF | . | TRBJ1-3 | TRBV6-5 | .
TGTGCCAGTAGTATCCTAGGGGGAGATACGCAGTATTTT | CASSILGGDTQYF | . | TRBJ2-3 | TRBV19 | .
TGCGCCAGCAGCCGGGACAGGGGAAACGAGCAGTACTTC | CASSRDRGNEQYF | few | TRBJ2-7 | TRBV4-3 | TRBD1
TGCGCCAGCAGCTTGGTTCTAGCGGGAGGCCTACAAGAGACCCAGTACTTC | CASSLVLAGGLQETQYF | . | TRBJ2-5 | TRBV5-1 | TRBD2
TGCGCCAGCAGCTTAGAGGGACAGGGGAATTCACCCCTCCACTTT | CASSLEGQGNSPLHF | . | TRBJ1-6 | TRBV5-1 | TRBD1
TGTGCCTGGAGTGTACCCGGGAGCCATAGCAATCAGCCCCAGCATTTT | CAWSVPGSHSNQPQHF | . | TRBJ1-5 | TRBV30 | .
TGTGCCACCAGCAGAGATAAGATGGACGGAGATGGCTACACCTTC | CATSRDKMDGDGYTF | . | TRBJ1-2 | TRBV15 | .
TGTGCCAGCACCCGGGACAGAGTTCTTGATACGCAGTATTTT | CASTRDRVLDTQYF | once | TRBJ2-3 | TRBV6-5 | TRBD1
TGCGCCAGCAGCTTGGACAGGGGGCCGGGAAACACCATATATTTT | CASSLDRGPGNTIYF | . | TRBJ1-3 | TRBV5-1 | TRBD1
TGTGCCAGCAGGGACAGAACTAGCGGGAGGAAAACCGGGGAGCTGTTTTTT | CASRDRTSGRKTGELFF | . | TRBJ2-2 | TRBV2 | TRBD2
TGTGCCTGGAATACCGGACTGAACACTGAAGCTTTCTTT | CAWNTGLNTEAFF | . | TRBJ1-1 | TRBV30 | .
TGTGCCAGCAGGGGGGAGATGACCGGGGAGCTGTTTTTT | CASRGEMTGELFF | . | TRBJ2-2 | TRBV2 | .
TGTGCCAGCAGTGAAGGATTTATGGGTGAAAAACTGTTTTTT | CASSEGFMGEKLFF | . | TRBJ1-4 | TRBV2 | .
TGTGCCATCAGTGCAACTAGCGTCGAGAGCTCCTACAATGAGCAGTTCTTC | CAISATSVESSYNEQFF | . | TRBJ2-1 | TRBV10-3 | TRBD2
TGTGCCACCAGTGATACAAGCTTCGGGGCCCTGAACACTGAAGCTTTCTTT | CATSDTSFGALNTEAFF | . | TRBJ1-1 | TRBV24-1 | .